This T cell receptor (beta chain) was sequenced in a study of cytomegalovirus exposure and HLA in healthy donors. Findings and limits, study-wide: A list of 164 TCR beta chains associated with cytomegalovirus was given.

Remarks on this clone: The antigen is unknown.

Losses at the gene ends were 4 bases for V and 4 bases for J; bases not matched to a gene: 6. CDR1 is MNHNY and CDR2 is SVGAGI in the germline V gene (reference sequence). This CDR3 spans 16 amino acids. The assay was immunoSEQ multiplex PCR, and TCRdb's table has in-frame clones only and misses some. The sample shows some 120,000 clones, roughly 90% of them seen only once. Sequenced material: PBMCs. V usage is TRBV6-6 and J usage is TRBJ1-4, with 10 bases lining up with TRBD1. This receptor was obtained from a woman under 30 in good health and CMV-seronegative. The CDR3, as DNA: TGTGCCAGCAGTTCCGGGACAGGGGCTTATAATGAAAAACTGTTTTTT. Translated, it gives CASSSGTGAYNEKLFF.